This T cell receptor (beta chain) was profiled in a study of identical twins. Study outcomes and limitations: Recombination models fit unrelated individuals' TCR alpha sharing but underestimated twins'. Researchers reported excess low generation probability among twin-shared out-of-frame alpha sequences.

A single record per CDR3 protein comes from TCRdb applying MiXCR to the 5' RACE reads. Of 450,000 to 500,000 distinct CDR3 sequences in the sample, 13% to 15% were seen once. Trimming took off 0 bases at V and 5 bases at J, with 10 bases between the two ends. CDR3 length equals 14 residues. The V gene's germline CDR1 is LNHDA and CDR2 SQIVND (reference sequence). This clonotype was detected only a few times. Its antigen is as yet unknown. These data also featured in a second study, about yellow fever vaccine responses in identical twins. From that second work: Reportedly, twins' vaccine T cell responses looked partly convergent and partly personalized.

V gene TRBV19 combines with J gene TRBJ1-1; D remains unclear. The specimen was CD4+ T cells sorted from blood. The receptor comes from a woman aged 18-29 years in good health. Here the CDR3 reads CASSIELRSTEAFF. In DNA form, the CDR3 reads TGTGCCAGTAGTATAGAACTCCGGAGTACTGAAGCTTTCTTT.